A selection of T cell receptor beta chains follows, all from one sample in a study of shared clonotypes between healthy human individuals. Sequencing used immunoSEQ multiplex PCR; TCRdb keeps in-frame clones, though not all of them. The sample includes about 2 million clones, 95% of them seen just once. Sequenced material: naive CD4+ T cells sorted from blood. These receptor sequences come from a man in his late teens or twenties in good health. CDR3s include the opening cysteine and the closing phenylalanine or tryptophan. The D gene is left open where the match is weak. Clone sizes are given selectively: once, few, many, or a class where the clone is expanded.

d_call | clone_size | j_call | v_call | cdr3_aa | cdr3_nt
NA | NA | TRBJ2-7 | TRBV28 | CASSLRSPERGYEQYF | TGTGCCAGCAGTTTACGGTCGCCCGAAAGGGGCTACGAGCAGTACTTC
NA | NA | TRBJ1-2 | TRBV5-1 | CASSLEAGRGYTF | TGCGCCAGCAGCTTGGAAGCAGGAAGGGGCTACACCTTC
NA | NA | TRBJ2-5 | TRBV2 | CASSETRNGETQYF | TGTGCCAGCAGTGAAACCAGAAACGGGGAGACCCAGTACTTC
TRBD2 | NA | TRBJ2-5 | TRBV29-1 | CSVGRAGGETQYF | TGCAGCGTTGGAAGGGCGGGGGGGGAGACCCAGTACTTC
NA | NA | TRBJ1-2 | TRBV29-1 | CSVEVIWGAGYTF | TGCAGCGTTGAAGTGATTTGGGGGGCTGGCTACACCTTC
NA | NA | TRBJ1-4 | TRBV25-1 | CASSPGQTATNEKLFF | TGTGCCAGCAGTCCCGGACAGACTGCAACTAATGAAAAACTGTTTTTT
NA | NA | TRBJ1-2 | TRBV11-2 | CASSLAGTTNYGYTF | TGTGCCAGCAGCTTAGCAGGGACAACCAACTATGGCTACACCTTC
NA | NA | TRBJ1-5 | TRBV5-1 | CASSLPGINQPQHF | TGCGCCAGCAGCTTGCCCGGGATCAATCAGCCCCAGCATTTT
TRBD2 | NA | TRBJ2-7 | TRBV6-4 | CASRQSGTSGSYEQYF | TGTGCCAGCAGACAATCCGGGACTAGCGGCTCCTACGAGCAGTACTTC
NA | NA | TRBJ2-5 | TRBV4-3 | CASSQDRRETQYF | TGCGCCAGCAGCCAAGATCGAAGGGAGACCCAGTACTTC
TRBD1 | once | TRBJ1-2 | TRBV5-8 | CASSSPGQESNYGYTF | TGTGCCAGCAGCTCGCCAGGACAGGAATCTAACTATGGCTACACCTTC
NA | NA | TRBJ2-3 | TRBV5-1 | CASSLGHGTDTQYF | TGCGCCAGCAGCTTGGGACATGGCACAGATACGCAGTATTTT
NA | NA | TRBJ2-7 | TRBV5-1 | CASSVDRYEQYF | TGCGCCAGCAGCGTTGACAGATACGAGCAGTACTTC
NA | NA | TRBJ1-1 | TRBV29-1 | CSVVRVGASTEAFF | TGCAGCGTGGTCCGGGTGGGGGCGAGCACTGAAGCTTTCTTT
NA | NA | TRBJ1-2 | TRBV7-2 | CASSLGGDRYGYTF | TGTGCCAGCAGCTTAGGAGGGGACCGCTATGGCTACACCTTC
TRBD2 | once | TRBJ2-5 | TRBV2 | CASRTSGSETQYF | TGTGCCAGCCGGACTAGCGGTTCGGAGACCCAGTACTTC
TRBD1 | NA | TRBJ1-4 | TRBV25-1 | CASSGPGTGILNEKLFF | TGTGCCAGCAGTGGTCCCGGGACAGGGATACTTAATGAAAAACTGTTTTTT
NA | NA | TRBJ2-3 | TRBV30 | CAWALTDTQYF | TGTGCCTGGGCTCTCACAGATACGCAGTATTTT
TRBD2 | NA | TRBJ2-3 | TRBV6-1 | CASNIQAGSTDTQYF | TGTGCCAGCAATATACAAGCGGGAAGCACAGATACGCAGTATTTT
TRBD2 | NA | TRBJ2-3 | TRBV2 | CASGEVAGATDTQYF | TGTGCCAGCGGGGAAGTAGCGGGCGCCACAGATACGCAGTATTTT
NA | NA | TRBJ2-7 | TRBV2 | CASSKDTYEQYF | TGTGCCAGCAGTAAGGACACCTACGAGCAGTACTTC
TRBD1 | NA | TRBJ2-7 | TRBV4-1 | CASSQRSTGGPYEQYF | TGCGCCAGCAGCCAACGCTCGACAGGGGGACCCTACGAGCAGTACTTC
TRBD2 | once | TRBJ2-1 | TRBV7-9 | CASSAIAGAEQFF | TGTGCCAGCAGCGCAATAGCGGGAGCTGAGCAGTTCTTC
TRBD1 | NA | TRBJ2-7 | TRBV30 | CAFSLRDRRSYEQYF | TGTGCCTTCTCCCTCCGGGACAGGCGATCCTACGAGCAGTACTTC
TRBD1 | NA | TRBJ2-3 | TRBV10-1 | CASSQQGAGTDTQYF | TGCGCCAGCAGTCAACAGGGGGCAGGCACAGATACGCAGTATTTT
TRBD2 | once | TRBJ2-3 | TRBV5-6 | CASSLLASSTDTQYF | TGTGCCAGCAGCTTACTAGCGAGTAGCACAGATACGCAGTATTTT
TRBD1 | NA | TRBJ2-7 | TRBV2 | CASSQGDRSTYEQYF | TGTGCCAGCAGTCAGGGGGACCGGAGCACCTACGAGCAGTACTTC
NA | NA | TRBJ2-2 | TRBV4-3 | CASSQEGPLNTGELFF | TGCGCCAGCAGCCAAGAAGGCCCCCTTAACACCGGGGAGCTGTTTTTT
NA | NA | TRBJ1-1 | TRBV15 | CATSRAGPMNTEAFF | TGTGCCACCAGCAGAGCGGGCCCCATGAACACTGAAGCTTTCTTT
NA | NA | TRBJ2-6 | TRBV4-1 | CASSQEAGIILSGANVLTF | TGCGCCAGCAGCCAAGAGGCAGGGATTATACTCTCTGGGGCCAACGTCCTGACTTTC
NA | NA | TRBJ1-3 | TRBV2 | CASSEAGNTIYF | TGTGCCAGCAGTGAAGCCGGGAACACCATATATTTT
TRBD2 | NA | TRBJ2-3 | TRBV27 | CASSLGTRLKDTQYF | TGTGCCAGCAGTTTAGGGACTAGGTTAAAAGATACGCAGTATTTT
NA | NA | TRBJ1-5 | TRBV2 | CASSEMGGYRPQHF | TGTGCCAGCAGTGAGATGGGGGGCTATCGGCCCCAGCATTTT
NA | NA | TRBJ2-7 | TRBV19 | CASSISGASSYEQYF | TGTGCCAGTAGTATATCAGGGGCCAGCTCCTACGAGCAGTACTTC
NA | NA | TRBJ2-7 | TRBV10-1 | CASSDRDYEQYF | TGCGCCAGCAGTGACCGGGATTACGAGCAGTACTTC
TRBD2 | NA | TRBJ2-1 | TRBV7-2 | CASSLEILAGGYNEQFF | TGTGCCAGCAGCTTAGAGATCCTAGCGGGAGGCTACAATGAGCAGTTCTTC
NA | NA | TRBJ2-7 | TRBV29-1 | CSVEIGTKGPEQYF | TGCAGCGTTGAAATCGGGACCAAGGGGCCCGAGCAGTACTTC
TRBD2 | NA | TRBJ2-3 | TRBV4-1 | CASSQDPSGATDTQYF | TGCGCCAGCAGCCAAGATCCTAGCGGGGCCACAGATACGCAGTATTTT
NA | NA | TRBJ2-4 | TRBV29-1 | CSVDSQGMNIQYF | TGCAGCGTTGATTCTCAGGGGATGAACATTCAGTACTTC
NA | NA | TRBJ1-1 | TRBV9 | CASRATAGRGDTEAFF | TGTGCCAGCAGGGCCACGGCCGGCAGGGGAGACACTGAAGCTTTCTTT
TRBD1 | NA | TRBJ1-3 | TRBV6-5 | CASTGQARNTIYF | TGTGCCAGCACGGGACAGGCAAGAAACACCATATATTTT
NA | NA | TRBJ2-7 | TRBV5-1 | CASRRTDYEQYF | TGCGCCAGCAGGAGGACAGACTACGAGCAGTACTTC
TRBD1 | NA | TRBJ2-4 | TRBV7-9 | CASSLAGQGNIQYF | TGTGCCAGCAGCTTAGCGGGACAGGGCAACATTCAGTACTTC
NA | NA | TRBJ2-7 | TRBV5-1 | CASSLDRSYEQYF | TGCGCCAGCAGCCTTGACCGTTCCTACGAGCAGTACTTC
NA | NA | TRBJ1-4 | TRBV5-1 | CASSWTGNTANEKLFF | TGCGCCAGCAGCTGGACGGGGAACACAGCTAATGAAAAACTGTTTTTT
NA | NA | TRBJ1-6 | TRBV18 | CASSPPDNNSPLHF | TGTGCCAGCTCACCACCCGATAACAATTCACCCCTCCACTTT
NA | NA | TRBJ2-7 | TRBV5-6 | CASSYSGYEQYF | TGTGCCAGCAGCTACTCTGGCTACGAGCAGTACTTC
TRBD1 | NA | TRBJ2-2 | TRBV4-3 | CASSQARQGWPGELFF | TGCGCCAGCAGCCAGGCCCGACAGGGGTGGCCCGGGGAGCTGTTTTTT
TRBD1 | NA | TRBJ2-7 | TRBV7-9 | CASSFRQGAYEQYF | TGTGCCAGCAGCTTCCGACAGGGTGCCTACGAGCAGTACTTC
TRBD1 | NA | TRBJ2-2 | TRBV6-1 | CASSVDRGRTGELFF | TGTGCCAGCAGTGTGGACAGGGGGCGTACCGGGGAGCTGTTTTTT
NA | once | TRBJ2-1 | TRBV5-3 | CARSLLGLCPYNEQFF | TGTGCCAGAAGCTTGCTAGGACTCTGCCCCTACAATGAGCAGTTCTTC